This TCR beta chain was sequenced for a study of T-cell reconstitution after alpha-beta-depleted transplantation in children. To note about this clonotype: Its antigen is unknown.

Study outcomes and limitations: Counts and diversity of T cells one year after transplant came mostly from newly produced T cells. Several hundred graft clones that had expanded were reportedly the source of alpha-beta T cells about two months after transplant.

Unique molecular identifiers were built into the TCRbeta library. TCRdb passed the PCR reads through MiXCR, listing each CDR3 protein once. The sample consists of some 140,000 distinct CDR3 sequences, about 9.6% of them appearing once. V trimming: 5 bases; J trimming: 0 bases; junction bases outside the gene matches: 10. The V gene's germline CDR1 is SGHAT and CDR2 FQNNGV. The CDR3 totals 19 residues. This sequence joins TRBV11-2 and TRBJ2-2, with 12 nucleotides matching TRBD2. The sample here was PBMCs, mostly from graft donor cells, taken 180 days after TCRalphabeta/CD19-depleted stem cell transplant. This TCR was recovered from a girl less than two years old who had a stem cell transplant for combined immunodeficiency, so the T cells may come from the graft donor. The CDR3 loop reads CASSRSGLAGGPNTGELFF. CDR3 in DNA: TGTGCCAGCAGCCGAAGTGGGCTAGCGGGAGGGCCGAACACCGGGGAGCTGTTTTTT.